A selection of T cell receptor beta chains follows, all from one sample in a study of graft-versus-host responses after intestinal transplantation. Measured with immunoSEQ multiplex PCR; TCRdb has only the in-frame clones, and not every one. The sample yields about 90,000 clones, 90% to 95% seen once. Their target antigens are unknown. This sample comprised unstimulated CD8+ T cells sorted from spleen or lymph node cells, obtained before intestinal transplant. The receptors stem from a human donor who received an intestinal transplant. CDR3s include the opening cysteine and the closing phenylalanine or tryptophan. Each record gives: clone size, D gene, V gene, J gene, CDR3 protein, CDR3 DNA. The D gene is left open where the match is weak. Clone sizes are given selectively: once, few, many, or a class where the clone is expanded.

clone_size: -; d_call: -; v_call: TRBV19; j_call: TRBJ2-3; cdr3_aa: CASSIRPSFTDTQYF; cdr3_nt: TGTGCCAGTAGTATTAGACCTAGCTTCACAGATACGCAGTATTTT
clone_size: -; d_call: TRBD2; v_call: TRBV7-9; j_call: TRBJ2-7; cdr3_aa: CASSSPLAGTYEQYF; cdr3_nt: TGTGCCAGCAGCTCCCCTCTAGCGGGGACCTACGAGCAGTACTTC
clone_size: -; d_call: TRBD1; v_call: TRBV6-5; j_call: TRBJ2-3; cdr3_aa: CASSRDRETDTQYF; cdr3_nt: TGTGCCAGCAGTCGGGACAGGGAAACAGATACGCAGTATTTT
clone_size: -; d_call: -; v_call: TRBV15; j_call: TRBJ2-7; cdr3_aa: CATSRVGDEQYF; cdr3_nt: TGTGCCACCAGCAGAGTAGGGGACGAGCAGTACTTC
clone_size: -; d_call: -; v_call: TRBV7-9; j_call: TRBJ2-7; cdr3_aa: CASSLGGTAHEYEQYF; cdr3_nt: TGTGCCAGCAGCTTAGGCGGGACAGCCCATGAGTACGAGCAGTACTTC
clone_size: -; d_call: -; v_call: TRBV7-8; j_call: TRBJ1-2; cdr3_aa: CASSPGGVWGYTF; cdr3_nt: TGTGCCAGCAGCCCAGGAGGGGTGTGGGGCTACACCTTC
clone_size: -; d_call: -; v_call: TRBV6-1; j_call: TRBJ1-2; cdr3_aa: CASSDRGALAYGYTF; cdr3_nt: TGTGCCAGCAGTGATCGGGGGGCGCTGGCCTATGGCTACACCTTC
clone_size: -; d_call: TRBD2; v_call: TRBV7-3; j_call: TRBJ2-5; cdr3_aa: CASSSHPGGALETQYF; cdr3_nt: TGTGCCAGCAGCTCTCACCCCGGGGGGGCGCTTGAGACCCAGTACTTC
clone_size: -; d_call: TRBD2; v_call: TRBV9; j_call: TRBJ2-1; cdr3_aa: CASSAPGTSWGVDEQFF; cdr3_nt: TGTGCCAGCAGCGCTCCCGGGACTAGCTGGGGGGTCGATGAGCAGTTCTTC
clone_size: few; d_call: -; v_call: TRBV19; j_call: TRBJ1-4; cdr3_aa: CASTPAPGDEKLFF; cdr3_nt: TGTGCCAGTACCCCGGCACCGGGGGATGAAAAACTGTTTTTT
clone_size: -; d_call: -; v_call: TRBV5-6; j_call: TRBJ1-1; cdr3_aa: CASSLDGTEAFF; cdr3_nt: TGTGCCAGCAGCCTGGACGGCACTGAAGCTTTCTTT
clone_size: -; d_call: TRBD1; v_call: TRBV13; j_call: TRBJ2-1; cdr3_aa: CASSHRQGAHEQFF; cdr3_nt: TGTGCCAGCAGCCACCGACAGGGGGCTCATGAGCAGTTCTTC
clone_size: -; d_call: -; v_call: TRBV13; j_call: TRBJ1-2; cdr3_aa: CASSLASGGGYTF; cdr3_nt: TGTGCCAGCAGCTTAGCCTCGGGGGGTGGCTACACCTTC
clone_size: -; d_call: -; v_call: TRBV9; j_call: TRBJ1-6; cdr3_aa: CASSVGGGTHGSALHF; cdr3_nt: TGTGCCAGCAGCGTAGGGGGCGGGACCCACGGATCAGCCCTCCACTTT
clone_size: -; d_call: TRBD1; v_call: TRBV10-3; j_call: TRBJ1-1; cdr3_aa: CAISESAGQAVGEAFF; cdr3_nt: TGTGCCATCAGTGAGTCGGCAGGACAGGCCGTAGGGGAAGCTTTCTTT
clone_size: -; d_call: TRBD1; v_call: TRBV4-2; j_call: TRBJ2-7; cdr3_aa: CASSHPRDQGAYEQYF; cdr3_nt: TGTGCCAGCAGCCACCCCAGAGACCAGGGGGCCTACGAGCAGTACTTC
clone_size: -; d_call: -; v_call: TRBV4-3; j_call: TRBJ1-6; cdr3_aa: CASSQDWPDYNSPLHF; cdr3_nt: TGCGCCAGCAGCCAAGATTGGCCAGACTATAATTCACCCCTCCACTTT
clone_size: -; d_call: -; v_call: TRBV11-3; j_call: TRBJ1-2; cdr3_aa: CASSYEGVGNGYTF; cdr3_nt: TGTGCCAGCAGCTACGAGGGGGTGGGTAACGGCTACACCTTC
clone_size: -; d_call: -; v_call: TRBV5-6; j_call: TRBJ1-2; cdr3_aa: CASSLGEPYGYTF; cdr3_nt: TGTGCCAGCAGCTTGGGCGAGCCCTATGGCTACACCTTC
clone_size: -; d_call: -; v_call: TRBV5-5; j_call: TRBJ1-5; cdr3_aa: CASSLEVAGSNQPQHF; cdr3_nt: TGTGCCAGCAGCTTGGAAGTGGCGGGGAGCAATCAGCCCCAGCATTTT
clone_size: -; d_call: -; v_call: TRBV19; j_call: TRBJ1-1; cdr3_aa: CASSIVGGQLAFF; cdr3_nt: TGTGCCAGTAGTATAGTGGGGGGTCAGCTCGCTTTCTTT
clone_size: -; d_call: TRBD1; v_call: TRBV27; j_call: TRBJ1-6; cdr3_aa: CASRRTGPYNSPLHF; cdr3_nt: TGTGCCAGCAGACGGACAGGGCCCTATAATTCACCCCTCCATTTT
clone_size: -; d_call: -; v_call: TRBV11-2; j_call: TRBJ2-2; cdr3_aa: CASSLVPLGAGELFF; cdr3_nt: TGTGCCAGCAGCTTAGTACCTCTGGGAGCCGGGGAGCTGTTTTTT
clone_size: few; d_call: TRBD1; v_call: TRBV10-3; j_call: TRBJ1-2; cdr3_aa: CAITGGQEAYGYTF; cdr3_nt: TGTGCCATCACCGGGGGACAGGAGGCTTATGGCTACACCTTC
clone_size: -; d_call: -; v_call: TRBV6-1; j_call: TRBJ2-7; cdr3_aa: CASSEVRTQGYEQYF; cdr3_nt: TGTGCCAGCAGTGAAGTCCGCACCCAGGGGTACGAGCAGTACTTC
clone_size: -; d_call: -; v_call: TRBV18; j_call: TRBJ1-2; cdr3_aa: CASSTAVQGTYGYTF; cdr3_nt: TGTGCCAGCTCGACGGCTGTCCAGGGGACCTATGGCTACACCTTC